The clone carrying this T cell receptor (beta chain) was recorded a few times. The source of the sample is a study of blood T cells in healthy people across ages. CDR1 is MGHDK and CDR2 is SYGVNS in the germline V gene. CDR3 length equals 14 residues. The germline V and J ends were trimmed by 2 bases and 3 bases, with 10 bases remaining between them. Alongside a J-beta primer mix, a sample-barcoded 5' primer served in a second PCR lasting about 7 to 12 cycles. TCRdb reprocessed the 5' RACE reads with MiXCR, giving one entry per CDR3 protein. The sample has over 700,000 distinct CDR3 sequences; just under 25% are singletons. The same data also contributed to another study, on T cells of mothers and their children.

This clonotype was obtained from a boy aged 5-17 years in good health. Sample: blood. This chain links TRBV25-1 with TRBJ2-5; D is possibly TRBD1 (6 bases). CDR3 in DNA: TGTGCCAGCAGTGAACCCACAGGGAAAGAGACCCAGTACTTC. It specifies CASSEPTGKETQYF. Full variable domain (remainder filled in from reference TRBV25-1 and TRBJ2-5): EADIYQTPRYLVIGTGKKITLECSQTMGHDKMYWYQQDPGMELHLIHYSYGVNSTEKGDLSSESTVSRIRTEHFPLTLESARPSHTSQYLCASSEPTGKETQYFGPGTRLLVL.